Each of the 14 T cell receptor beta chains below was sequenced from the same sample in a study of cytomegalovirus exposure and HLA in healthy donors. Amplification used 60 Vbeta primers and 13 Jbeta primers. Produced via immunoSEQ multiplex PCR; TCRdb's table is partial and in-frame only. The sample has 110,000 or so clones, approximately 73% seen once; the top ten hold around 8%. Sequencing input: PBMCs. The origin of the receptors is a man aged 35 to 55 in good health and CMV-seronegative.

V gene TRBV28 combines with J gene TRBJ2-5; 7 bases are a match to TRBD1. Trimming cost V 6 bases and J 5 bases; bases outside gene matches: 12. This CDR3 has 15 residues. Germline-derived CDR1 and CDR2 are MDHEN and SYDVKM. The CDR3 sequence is CASSPIVGGGETQYF. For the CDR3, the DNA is TGTGCCAGCAGCCCCATAGTAGGGGGCGGGGAGACCCAGTACTTC.

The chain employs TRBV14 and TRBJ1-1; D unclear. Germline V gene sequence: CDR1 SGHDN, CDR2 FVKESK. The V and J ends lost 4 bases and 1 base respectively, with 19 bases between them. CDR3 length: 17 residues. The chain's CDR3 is CASSLLRGGYRNTEAFF. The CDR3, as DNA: TGTGCCAGCAGCCTCTTAAGAGGAGGTTACAGGAACACTGAAGCTTTCTTT.

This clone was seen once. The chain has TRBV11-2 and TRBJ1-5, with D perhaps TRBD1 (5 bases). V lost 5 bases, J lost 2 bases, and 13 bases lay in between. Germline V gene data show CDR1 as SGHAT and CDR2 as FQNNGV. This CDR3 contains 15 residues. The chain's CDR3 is CASSDSRDRNQPQHF. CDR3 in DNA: TGTGCCAGCAGCGACAGCAGGGATCGCAATCAGCCCCAGCATTTT.

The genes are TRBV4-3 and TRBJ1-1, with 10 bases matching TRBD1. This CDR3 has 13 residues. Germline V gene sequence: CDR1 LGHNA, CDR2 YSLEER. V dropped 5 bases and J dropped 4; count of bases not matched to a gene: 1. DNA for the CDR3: TGCGCCAGCAGCTGGACAGGGGGCACTGAAGCTTTCTTT. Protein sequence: CASSWTGGTEAFF.

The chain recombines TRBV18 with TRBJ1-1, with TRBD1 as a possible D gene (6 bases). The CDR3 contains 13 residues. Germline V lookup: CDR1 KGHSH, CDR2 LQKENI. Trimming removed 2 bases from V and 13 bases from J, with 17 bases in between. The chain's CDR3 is CASSPERGILGFF. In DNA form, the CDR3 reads TGTGCCAGCTCACCAGAAAGGGGGATCCTGGGTTTCTTT. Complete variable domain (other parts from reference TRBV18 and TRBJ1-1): NAGVMQNPRHLVRRRGQEARLRCSPMKGHSHVYWYRQLPEEGLKFMVYLQKENIIDESGMPKERFSAEFPKEGPSILRIQQVVRGDSAAYFCASSPERGILGFFGQGTRLTVV.

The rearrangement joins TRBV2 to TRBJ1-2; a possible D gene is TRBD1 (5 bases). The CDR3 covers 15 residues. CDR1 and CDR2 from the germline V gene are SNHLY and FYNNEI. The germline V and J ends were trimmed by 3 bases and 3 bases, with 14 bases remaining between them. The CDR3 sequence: CASSETVTADYGYTF. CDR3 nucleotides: TGTGCCAGCAGTGAGACAGTGACCGCCGACTATGGCTACACCTTC.

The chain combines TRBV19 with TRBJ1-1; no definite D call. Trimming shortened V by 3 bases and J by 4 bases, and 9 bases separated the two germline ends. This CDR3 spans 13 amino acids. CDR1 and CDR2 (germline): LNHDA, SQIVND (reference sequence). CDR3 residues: CASSMVTVTEAFF. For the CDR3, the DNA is TGTGCCAGTAGTATGGTCACAGTCACTGAAGCTTTCTTT.

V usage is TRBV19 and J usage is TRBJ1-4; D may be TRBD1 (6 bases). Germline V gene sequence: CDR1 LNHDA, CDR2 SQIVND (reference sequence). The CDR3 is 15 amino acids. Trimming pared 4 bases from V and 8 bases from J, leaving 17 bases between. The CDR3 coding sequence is TGTGCCAGTAGTAATGCCGGACAGTCTAGGGAAAAACTGTTTTTT. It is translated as CASSNAGQSREKLFF.

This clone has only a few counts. The CDR3 DNA is TGTGCCAGTAGTGAGGGACAGCCCCAGCATTTT. Translation: CASSEGQPQHF. The chain combines TRBV19 with TRBJ1-5; D is ambiguous. Trimming stripped 5 bases from V and 7 bases from J, with 6 bases between. This CDR3 has 11 amino acids. CDR1 and CDR2 (germline): LNHDA, SQIVND (reference sequence).

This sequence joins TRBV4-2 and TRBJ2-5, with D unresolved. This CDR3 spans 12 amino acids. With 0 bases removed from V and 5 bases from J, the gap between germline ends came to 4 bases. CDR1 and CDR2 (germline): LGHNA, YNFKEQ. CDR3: CASSQDRETQYF. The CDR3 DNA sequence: TGTGCCAGCAGCCAAGATCGGGAGACCCAGTACTTC.

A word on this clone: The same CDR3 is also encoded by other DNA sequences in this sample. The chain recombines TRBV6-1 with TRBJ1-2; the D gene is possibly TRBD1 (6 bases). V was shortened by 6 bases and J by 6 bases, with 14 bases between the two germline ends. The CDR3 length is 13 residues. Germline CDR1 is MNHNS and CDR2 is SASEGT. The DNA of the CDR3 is TGTGCCAGCAGAGACCCAGGGGCCCATGGCTACACCTTC. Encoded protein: CASRDPGAHGYTF.

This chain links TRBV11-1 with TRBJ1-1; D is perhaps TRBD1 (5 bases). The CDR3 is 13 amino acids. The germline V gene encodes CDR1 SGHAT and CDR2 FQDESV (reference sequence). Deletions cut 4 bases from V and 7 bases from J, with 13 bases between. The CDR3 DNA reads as TGTGCCAGCAGCTCCCGACAGAGAGGTGAAGCTTTCTTT. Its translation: CASSSRQRGEAFF.

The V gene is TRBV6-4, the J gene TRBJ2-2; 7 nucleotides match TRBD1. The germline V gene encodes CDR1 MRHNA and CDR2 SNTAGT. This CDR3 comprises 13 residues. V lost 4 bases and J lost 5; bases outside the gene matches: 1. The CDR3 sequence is CASSVQGTGELFF. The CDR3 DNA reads TGTGCCAGCAGTGTACAGGGGACCGGGGAGCTGTTTTTT.

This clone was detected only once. CDR3 residues: CASSTRQGGSYNEQFF. CDR3 nucleotides: TGTGCCAGCAGCACTCGACAGGGTGGGTCGTACAATGAGCAGTTCTTC. This chain links TRBV7-9 with TRBJ2-1, with 7 bases aligning to TRBD1. This CDR3 has 16 residues. Germline V gene sequence: CDR1 SEHNR, CDR2 FQNEAQ (reference sequence). The V and J ends lost 5 bases and 4 bases, in that order; junction bases with no gene match: 11.